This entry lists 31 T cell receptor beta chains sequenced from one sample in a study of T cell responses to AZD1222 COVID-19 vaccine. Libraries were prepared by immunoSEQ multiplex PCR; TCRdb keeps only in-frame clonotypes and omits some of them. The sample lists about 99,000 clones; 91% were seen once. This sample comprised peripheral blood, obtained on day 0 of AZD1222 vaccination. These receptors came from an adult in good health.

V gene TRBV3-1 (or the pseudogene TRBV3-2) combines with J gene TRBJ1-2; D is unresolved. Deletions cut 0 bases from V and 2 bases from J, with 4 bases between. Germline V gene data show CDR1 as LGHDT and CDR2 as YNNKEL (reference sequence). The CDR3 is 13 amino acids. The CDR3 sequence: CASSQDRNYGYTF. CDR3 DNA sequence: TGTGCCAGCAGCCAAGACAGGAACTATGGCTACACCTTC.

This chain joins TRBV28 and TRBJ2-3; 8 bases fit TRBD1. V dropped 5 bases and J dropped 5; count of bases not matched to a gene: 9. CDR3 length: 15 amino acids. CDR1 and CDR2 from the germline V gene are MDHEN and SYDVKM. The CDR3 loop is CASSLTGANLDTQYF. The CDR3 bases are TGTGCCAGCAGTCTGACAGGGGCCAATCTAGATACGCAGTATTTT.

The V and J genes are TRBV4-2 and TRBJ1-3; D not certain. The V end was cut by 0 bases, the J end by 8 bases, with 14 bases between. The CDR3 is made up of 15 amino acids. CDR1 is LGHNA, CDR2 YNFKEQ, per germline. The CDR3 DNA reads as TGTGCCAGCAGCCAAGAAAAACAGAGAGTAGACACCATATATTTT. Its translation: CASSQEKQRVDTIYF.

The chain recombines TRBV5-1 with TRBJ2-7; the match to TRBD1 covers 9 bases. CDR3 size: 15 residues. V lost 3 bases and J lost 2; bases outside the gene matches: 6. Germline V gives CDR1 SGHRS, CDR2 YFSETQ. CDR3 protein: CASSYGTGSPYEQYF. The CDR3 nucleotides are TGCGCCAGCAGCTACGGGACAGGGAGTCCCTACGAGCAGTACTTC.

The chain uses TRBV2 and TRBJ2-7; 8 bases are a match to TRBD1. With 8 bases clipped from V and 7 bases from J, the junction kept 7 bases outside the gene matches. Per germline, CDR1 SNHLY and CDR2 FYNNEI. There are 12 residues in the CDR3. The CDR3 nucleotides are TGTGCCAGCGGGCAGGGGGCTTGGGAGCAGTACTTC. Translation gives CASGQGAWEQYF.

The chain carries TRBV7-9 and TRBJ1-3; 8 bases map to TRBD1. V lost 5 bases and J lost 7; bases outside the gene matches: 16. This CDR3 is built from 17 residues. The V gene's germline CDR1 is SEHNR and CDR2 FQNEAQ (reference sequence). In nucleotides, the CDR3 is TGTGCCAGCAGCCCACCCGGGCACAGGGGGGCGATGAACACCATATATTTT. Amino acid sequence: CASSPPGHRGAMNTIYF.

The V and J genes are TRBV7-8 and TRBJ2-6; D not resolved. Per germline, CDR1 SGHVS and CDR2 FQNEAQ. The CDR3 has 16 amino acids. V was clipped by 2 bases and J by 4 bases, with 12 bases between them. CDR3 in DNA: TGTGCCAGCAGCTTAAGCTATCAGCTGGGGGCCAACGTCCTGACTTTC. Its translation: CASSLSYQLGANVLTF.

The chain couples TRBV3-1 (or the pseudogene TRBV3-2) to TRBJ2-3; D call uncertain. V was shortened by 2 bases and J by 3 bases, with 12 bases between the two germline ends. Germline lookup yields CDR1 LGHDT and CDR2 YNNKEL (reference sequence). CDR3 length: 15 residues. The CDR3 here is CASSQNYHKTDTQYF. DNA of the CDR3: TGTGCCAGCAGCCAAAACTACCACAAAACAGATACGCAGTATTTT.

CDR3 in amino acids: CASSSGQGATTDTQYF. The CDR3 nucleotides are TGTGCCAGCAGCTCGGGACAGGGGGCCACCACAGATACGCAGTATTTT. The genes are TRBV7-6 and TRBJ2-3, with 12 bases lining up with TRBD1. Trimming cost V 4 bases and J 2 bases; bases outside gene matches: 4. Germline lookup yields CDR1 SGHVS and CDR2 FNYEAQ. The CDR3 is 16 amino acids. Supplemented by reference TRBV7-6 and TRBJ2-3, the full variable domain reads GAGVSQSPRYKVTKRGQDVALRCDPISGHVSLYWYRQALGQGPEFLTYFNYEAQQDKSGLPNDRFSAERPEGSISTLTIQRTEQRDSAMYRCASSSGQGATTDTQYFGPGTRLTVL.

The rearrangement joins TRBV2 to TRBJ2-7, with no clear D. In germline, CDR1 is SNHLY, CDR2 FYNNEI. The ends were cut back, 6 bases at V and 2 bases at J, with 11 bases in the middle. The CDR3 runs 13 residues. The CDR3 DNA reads TGTGCCAGCAGGACAAGAGGTACCTACGAGCAGTACTTC. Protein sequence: CASRTRGTYEQYF.

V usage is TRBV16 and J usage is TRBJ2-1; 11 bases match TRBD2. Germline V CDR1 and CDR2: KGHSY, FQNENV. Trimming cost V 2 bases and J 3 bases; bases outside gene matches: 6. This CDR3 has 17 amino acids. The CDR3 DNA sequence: TGTGCCAGCAGCCAACCCGCGGGACTAGCGGTCTACAATGAGCAGTTCTTC. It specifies CASSQPAGLAVYNEQFF.

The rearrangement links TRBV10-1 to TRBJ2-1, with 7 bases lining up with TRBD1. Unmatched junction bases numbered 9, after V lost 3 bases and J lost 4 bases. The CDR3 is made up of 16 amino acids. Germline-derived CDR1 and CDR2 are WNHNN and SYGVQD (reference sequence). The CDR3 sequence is CASSDTGVGGYNEQFF. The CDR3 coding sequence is TGCGCCAGCAGTGATACAGGGGTAGGGGGTTACAATGAGCAGTTCTTC.

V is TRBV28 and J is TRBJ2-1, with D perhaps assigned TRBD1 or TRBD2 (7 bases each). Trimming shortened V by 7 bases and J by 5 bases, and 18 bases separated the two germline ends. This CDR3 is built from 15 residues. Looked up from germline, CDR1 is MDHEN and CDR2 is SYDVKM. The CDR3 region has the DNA TGTGCCAGCACTGGGGGAGGGGGCGCCAACAATGAGCAGTTCTTC. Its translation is CASTGGGGANNEQFF.

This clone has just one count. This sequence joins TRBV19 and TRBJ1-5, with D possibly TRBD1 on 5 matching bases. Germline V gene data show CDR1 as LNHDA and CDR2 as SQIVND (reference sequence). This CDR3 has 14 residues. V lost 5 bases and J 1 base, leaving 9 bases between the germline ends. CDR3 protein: CASSPGDSNQPQHF. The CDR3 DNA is TGTGCCAGTAGTCCTGGGGACAGCAATCAGCCCCAGCATTTT.

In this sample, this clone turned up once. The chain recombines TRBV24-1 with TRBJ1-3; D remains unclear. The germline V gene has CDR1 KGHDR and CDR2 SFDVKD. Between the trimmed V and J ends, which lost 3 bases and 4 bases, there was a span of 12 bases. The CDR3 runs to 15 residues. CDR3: CATSDGNSLGNTIYF. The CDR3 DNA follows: TGTGCCACCAGTGATGGGAACAGCCTAGGAAACACCATATATTTT.

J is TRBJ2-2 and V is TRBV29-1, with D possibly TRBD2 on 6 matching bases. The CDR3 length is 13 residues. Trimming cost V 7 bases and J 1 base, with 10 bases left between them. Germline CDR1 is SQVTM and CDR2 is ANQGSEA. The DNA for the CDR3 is TGCAGCGGCGGGGACGGGAACACCGGGGAGCTGTTTTTT. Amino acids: CSGGDGNTGELFF.

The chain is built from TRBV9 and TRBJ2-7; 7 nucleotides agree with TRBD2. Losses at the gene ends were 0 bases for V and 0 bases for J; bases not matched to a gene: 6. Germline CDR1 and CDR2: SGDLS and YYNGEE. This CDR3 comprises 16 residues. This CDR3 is CASSVEIAGSSYEQYF. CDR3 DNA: TGTGCCAGCAGCGTAGAAATAGCGGGCAGCTCCTACGAGCAGTACTTC.

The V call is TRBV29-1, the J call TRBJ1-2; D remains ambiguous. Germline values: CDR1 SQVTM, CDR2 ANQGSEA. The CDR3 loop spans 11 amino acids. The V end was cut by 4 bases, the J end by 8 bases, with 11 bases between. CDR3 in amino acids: CSVGRGAGYTF. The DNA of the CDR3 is TGCAGCGTTGGCCGGGGTGCGGGCTACACCTTC.

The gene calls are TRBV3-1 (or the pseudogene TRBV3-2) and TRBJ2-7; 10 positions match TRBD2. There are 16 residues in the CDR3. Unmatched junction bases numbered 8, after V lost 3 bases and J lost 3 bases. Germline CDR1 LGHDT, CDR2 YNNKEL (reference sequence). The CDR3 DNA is TGTGCCAGCAGCCAGGCCAGAGCGGGAGGGCACTACGAGCAGTACTTC. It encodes CASSQARAGGHYEQYF.

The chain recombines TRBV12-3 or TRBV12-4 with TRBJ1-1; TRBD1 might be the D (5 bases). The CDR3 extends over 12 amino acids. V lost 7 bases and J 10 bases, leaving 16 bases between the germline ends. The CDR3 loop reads CASKPWEGTAFF. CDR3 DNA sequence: TGTGCCAGCAAACCGTGGGAAGGGACAGCTTTCTTT.

In DNA, the CDR3 is TGCGGGACAGGGGGCAATAGCAATCAGCCCCAGCATTTT. It yields the protein CGTGGNSNQPQHF. This chain connects TRBV29-1 to TRBJ1-5; 12 nucleotides align to TRBD1. This CDR3 spans 13 amino acids. CDR1 is SQVTM, CDR2 ANQGSEA, per germline.

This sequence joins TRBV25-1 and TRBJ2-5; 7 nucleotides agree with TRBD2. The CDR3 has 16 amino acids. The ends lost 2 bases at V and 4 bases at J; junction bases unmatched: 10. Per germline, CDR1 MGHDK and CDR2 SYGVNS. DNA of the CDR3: TGTGCCAGCAGTGAACGCTATGGCGGGAGAGGAGAGACCCAGTACTTC. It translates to CASSERYGGRGETQYF.

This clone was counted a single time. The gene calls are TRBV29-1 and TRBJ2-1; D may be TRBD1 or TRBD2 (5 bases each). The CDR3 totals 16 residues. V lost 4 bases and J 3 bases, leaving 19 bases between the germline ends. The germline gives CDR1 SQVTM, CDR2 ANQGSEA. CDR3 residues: CSVVGDSSRNYNEQFF. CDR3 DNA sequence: TGCAGCGTTGTGGGGGATTCGAGTAGAAACTACAATGAGCAGTTCTTC.

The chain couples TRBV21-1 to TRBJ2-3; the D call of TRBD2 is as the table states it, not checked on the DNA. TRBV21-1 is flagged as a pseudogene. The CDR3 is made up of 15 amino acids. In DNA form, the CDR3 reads TGTGCCAGCAGCAAAGTGATTAGCGGCCCGGATACGCAGTATTTT. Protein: CASSKVISGPDTQYF.

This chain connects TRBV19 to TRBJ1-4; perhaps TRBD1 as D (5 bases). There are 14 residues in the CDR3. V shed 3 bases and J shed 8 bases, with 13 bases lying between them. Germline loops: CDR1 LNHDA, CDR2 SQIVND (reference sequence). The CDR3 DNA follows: TGTGCCAGTAGTATCCAGGGAGGCGGCGAAAAACTGTTTTTT. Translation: CASSIQGGGEKLFF.

This chain's CDR3 is CASSYSAQGITDTQYF. In DNA, the CDR3 is TGTGCCAGCAGTTACTCCGCGCAGGGAATCACAGATACGCAGTATTTT. The chain has TRBV6-5 and TRBJ2-3, with a weak D call TRBD1 (5 bases). Deletions cut 0 bases from V and 2 bases from J, with 12 bases between. The germline V gene has CDR1 MNHEY and CDR2 SVGAGI. This CDR3 spans 16 amino acids.

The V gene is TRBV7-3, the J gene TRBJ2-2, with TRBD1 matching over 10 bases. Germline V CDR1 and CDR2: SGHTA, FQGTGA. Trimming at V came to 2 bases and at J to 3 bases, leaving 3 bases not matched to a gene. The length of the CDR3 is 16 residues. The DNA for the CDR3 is TGTGCCAGCAGCTTAGTAGGGACAGGGGACACCGGGGAGCTGTTTTTT. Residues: CASSLVGTGDTGELFF.

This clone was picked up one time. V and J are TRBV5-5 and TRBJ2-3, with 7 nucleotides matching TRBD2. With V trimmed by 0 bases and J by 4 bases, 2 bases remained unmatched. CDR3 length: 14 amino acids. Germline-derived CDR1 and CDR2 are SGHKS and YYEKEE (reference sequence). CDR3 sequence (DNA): TGTGCCAGCAGCTTGGTGGGGGGGTCAGATACGCAGTATTTT. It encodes CASSLVGGSDTQYF.

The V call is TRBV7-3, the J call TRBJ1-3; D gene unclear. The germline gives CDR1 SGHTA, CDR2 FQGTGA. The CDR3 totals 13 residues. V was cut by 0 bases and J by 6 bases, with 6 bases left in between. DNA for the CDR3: TGTGCCAGCAGCTTAACCCTGGAAAACACCATATATTTT. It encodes CASSLTLENTIYF.

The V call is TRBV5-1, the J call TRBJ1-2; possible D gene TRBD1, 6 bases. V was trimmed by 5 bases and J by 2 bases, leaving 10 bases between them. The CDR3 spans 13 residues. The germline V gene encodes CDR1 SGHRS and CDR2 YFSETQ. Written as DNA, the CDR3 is TGCGCCAGCAGTCGGACAGCAAACTATGGCTACACCTTC. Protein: CASSRTANYGYTF.

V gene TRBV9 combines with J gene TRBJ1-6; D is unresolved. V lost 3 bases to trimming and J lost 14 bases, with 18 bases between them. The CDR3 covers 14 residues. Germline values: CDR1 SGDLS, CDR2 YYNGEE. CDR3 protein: CASSATSSGFTLHF. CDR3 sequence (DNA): TGTGCCAGCAGCGCCACGAGTTCAGGTTTCACCCTCCACTTT.